The clone carrying this T cell receptor (beta chain) has a single count. No antigen is known for it. Donors were healthy HIV-negative adults without recent acute infections or vaccinations. The genomic DNA of each subset was split evenly across several immunoSEQ plates. Sorted-subset replicate PCRs used about 200 ng DNA, tens of thousands of T cell genomes. Data came from immunoSEQ multiplex PCR; TCRdb stores just in-frame clones and leaves some out. The sample has 2.3 million or so clones, approximately 93% seen once; the top ten hold under 0.45%. This record belongs to a study of shared clonotypes between healthy human individuals. CDR1 KGHSH and CDR2 LQKENI come from the germline V gene. The ends were cut back, 0 bases at V and 2 bases at J, with 11 bases in the middle. The length of the CDR3 is 16 residues. General study points: Specimens sampled were limited to blood, with tissue repertoires likely differing.

The source of this sequence is a man aged 18 to 30 in good health. Some clones in this sample may be carry-over from other donors' samples. The material sequenced was naive CD4+ T cells from PBMCs. Subset indicated: CD45RA+ positively selected. The chain carries TRBV18 and TRBJ2-4, with a possible D match to TRBD1 (6 bases). The CDR3 nucleotides read TGTGCCAGCTCACCACCGCAGGGGCTAACCAAAAACATTCAGTACTTC. This sequence encodes CASSPPQGLTKNIQYF.